This note documents a single TCR beta chain sequence. Trimming shortened V by 2 bases and J by 4 bases, and 15 bases separated the two germline ends. This CDR3 comprises 16 residues. Looked up from germline, CDR1 is WNHNN and CDR2 is SYGVQD (reference sequence). The data originate from a study of control samples from healthy donors and cancer patients. Clones were read by immunoSEQ multiplex PCR, and TCRdb kept only the in-frame ones, dropping some. This table has roughly 220,000 clones, about 95% appearing once. This clonotype was obtained from a man aged 50 to 60 in good health. The genes are TRBV10-1 and TRBJ2-1; D unclear. Specimen: blood. CDR3 protein: CASSERTSFLYNEQFF. The CDR3 bases are TGCGCCAGCAGTGAGCGGACCTCCTTTTTATACAATGAGCAGTTCTTC.